The 14 T cell receptor beta chains given below trace back to one sample, sequenced in a study of T cells after yellow fever vaccination. Each CDR3 protein is one row after TCRdb ran MiXCR on the 5' RACE reads. Among some 420,000 distinct CDR3 sequences listed, about 17% were seen once. The material was PBMCs, obtained before the yellow fever booster vaccination. These receptor sequences come from a man younger than 30 who received the YFV17D yellow fever vaccine.

This clonotype was detected only a few times. The chain joins TRBV6-2 or TRBV6-3 to TRBJ2-3; TRBD2 might be the D (6 bases). CDR3 length: 13 residues. Trimming removed 7 bases from V and 4 bases from J, with 12 bases in between. Germline V CDR1 and CDR2: MNHEY, SVGEGT. The CDR3 coding sequence is TGTGCCAGCATATCTCGGGGGTCAGATACGCAGTATTTT. Amino acids: CASISRGSDTQYF.

This clonotype was seen a handful of times. CDR3 sequence: CATSRVGVQETQYF. In DNA, the CDR3 is TGTGCCACCAGCAGAGTGGGGGTCCAAGAGACCCAGTACTTC. V usage is TRBV15 and J usage is TRBJ2-5; D tentatively reads TRBD1 or TRBD2 (5 bases each). The CDR3 has 14 residues. Trimming left V 1 base short and J 1 base short, with 7 bases between. CDR1 and CDR2 (germline): LNHNV, YYDKDF (reference sequence).

The chain employs TRBV7-9 and TRBJ2-3; 11 bases map to TRBD2. CDR1 is SEHNR and CDR2 is FQNEAQ in the germline V gene (reference sequence). Germline trimming cut 1 base from V and 6 bases from J; bases unmatched to any gene: 3. The CDR3 sequence is 15 residues long. This CDR3 reads CASSLVTSGGDTQYF. The CDR3 DNA is TGTGCCAGCAGCTTAGTCACTAGCGGGGGCGATACGCAGTATTTT.

The chain joins TRBV20-1 to TRBJ1-2, with TRBD1 matching 7 bases. The germline CDR1 and CDR2 sequences are DFQATT and SNEGSKA (reference sequence). V gave up 5 bases and J gave up 6 bases; unmatched junction bases: 3. The CDR3 contains 11 residues. DNA of the CDR3: TGCAGTGCTTTTACAGGGGATGGCTACACCTTC. Translating it yields CSAFTGDGYTF.

The V and J genes are TRBV27 and TRBJ2-1; possibly TRBD1 or TRBD2 for D (6 bases each). The CDR3 has 13 residues. Germline CDR1 and CDR2: MNHEY and SMNVEV (reference sequence). V was shortened by 8 bases and J by 10 bases, with 18 bases between the two germline ends. CDR3: CASYAGGGLEQFF. The CDR3 nucleotides read TGTGCCAGCTACGCCGGGGGCGGTTTGGAGCAGTTCTTC.

The chain recombines TRBV4-2 with TRBJ2-3, with a tentative D call TRBD2 (7 bases). The CDR3 is 17 residues long. Trimming removed 1 base at V and 0 bases at J, with 14 bases between. The germline gives CDR1 LGHNA, CDR2 YNFKEQ. CDR3 amino acids: CASSQGRGGGSTDTQYF. The CDR3 DNA reads TGTGCCAGCAGCCAAGGTCGAGGGGGGGGTAGCACAGATACGCAGTATTTT.

V is TRBV7-8 and J is TRBJ1-3, with D possibly TRBD1 on 6 matching bases. CDR3 length equals 17 residues. The germline gives CDR1 SGHVS, CDR2 FQNEAQ. V dropped 5 bases and J dropped 2 bases, with 19 bases sitting between them. The CDR3 sequence: CASSIFQGGFAGNTIYF. The CDR3 nucleotides are TGTGCCAGCAGCATTTTTCAAGGGGGTTTTGCTGGAAACACCATATATTTT.

V is TRBV2 and J is TRBJ1-1, with a tentative D call TRBD1 (5 bases). Germline CDR1 reads SNHLY; CDR2 reads FYNNEI. V was pared by 5 bases and J by 3 bases, with 13 bases between. The CDR3 length is 14 residues. This CDR3 reads CASSTRGAYTEAFF. In DNA, the CDR3 is TGTGCCAGCAGTACCCGGGGCGCTTACACTGAAGCTTTCTTT.

In its sample, this clonotype was seen a few times. V is TRBV29-1 and J is TRBJ1-1, with D tentatively TRBD1 (6 bases). CDR1 and CDR2 from the germline V gene are SQVTM and ANQGSEA. The length of the CDR3 is 12 residues. Trimming stripped 4 bases from V and 3 bases from J, with 9 bases between. The CDR3 region is CSVARGDTEAFF. In nucleotides, the CDR3 is TGCAGCGTTGCCAGGGGAGACACTGAAGCTTTCTTT.

V is TRBV20-1 and J is TRBJ2-7; 7 nucleotides match TRBD2. V gave up 6 bases and J gave up 5 bases; unmatched junction bases: 13. The germline gives CDR1 DFQATT, CDR2 SNEGSKA (reference sequence). The CDR3 extends over 14 amino acids. CDR3: CSAPTGGRGHEQYV. The CDR3 DNA sequence: TGCAGTGCCCCAACGGGGGGTCGAGGCCACGAGCAGTACGTC.

This clonotype was seen a few times. The chain carries TRBV5-1 and TRBJ1-1; 7 bases match TRBD1. Trimming at V came to 8 bases and at J to 5 bases, leaving 9 bases not matched to a gene. CDR1 SGHRS and CDR2 YFSETQ come from the germline V gene. CDR3 length: 13 amino acids. CDR3 coding DNA: TGCGCCAGTAAGACACAGGGGAGTACTGAAGCTTTCTTT. Translating it yields CASKTQGSTEAFF.

This chain connects TRBV29-1 to TRBJ2-1; TRBD2 matches at 16 bases. The CDR3 contains 14 residues. V gave up 5 bases and J gave up 8 bases; unmatched junction bases: 3. From germline, CDR1 is SQVTM and CDR2 ANQGSEA. The CDR3 nucleotides are TGCAGCGTTCGCGGGACTAGCGGGGGGGATGAGCAGTTCTTC. Translation gives CSVRGTSGGDEQFF.

J is TRBJ2-3 and V is TRBV19; no clear D gene. The CDR3 contains 11 residues. Trimming removed 9 bases from V and 9 bases from J, with 13 bases in between. CDR1 is LNHDA and CDR2 is SQIVND in the germline V gene (reference sequence). CDR3 DNA: TGTGCCAGCCCCCCCACATTCACGCAGTATTTT. Amino acid sequence: CASPPTFTQYF.

This clonotype was picked up a small number of times. The rearrangement links TRBV6-5 to TRBJ2-2; D unclear. The CDR3 is 17 amino acids. Trimming stripped 0 bases from V and 0 bases from J, with 11 bases between. Germline V gene lookup returns CDR1 MNHEY and CDR2 SVGAGI. CDR3 sequence reads: CASSYSKDGANTGELFF. DNA for the CDR3: TGTGCCAGCAGTTACTCGAAGGACGGAGCGAACACCGGGGAGCTGTTTTTT.